This T cell receptor beta chain was found in a study of blood T cell repertoires in COVID-19 (dated by TCRdb to 2020 to 2022). Turning to the overall study: Samples covering the acute and convalescent phases of COVID-19 were provided by collaborators in the United States, Italy and Spain. The dataset comprised deeply sampled blood TCRbeta repertoires from subjects exposed to, actively infected with, or recovered from COVID-19. HLA class I and class II types, where available, came from metadata supplied by the sample provider rather than from assay-based typing. Samples were obtained from the ongoing ImmuneRACE study (first 160 participants) and from over 1,000 subjects provided by 6 global collaborators. The material from the prospective study consisted of cDNA or gDNA derived from T cells, B-cell-depleted T cells, or PBMCs. The repertoires were released in a freely available public database intended as a resource for research on the immune response to SARS-CoV-2. Nearly every sample came with metadata listing a de-identified subject ID, COVID-19 status, age in years and sex.

The collaborating institutions used their own protocols to collect whole blood in K2EDTA tubes. For TCRbeta analysis, collaborators shipped samples as frozen whole blood, isolated PBMCs, or DNA extracted from either of those sample types. Broader findings and caveats from the paper: How much clinical and demographic metadata was included differed by source and by participant, and the metadata was provided uncurated.

TCRbeta CDR3 regions were amplified from genomic DNA using the immunoSEQ Assay, a bias-controlled multiplex PCR. In the original analysis: The number of nucleated cells in each sample was estimated from the amplification of reference gene primers within the assay. To quantify the absolute abundance of each unique TCRbeta CDR3 rearrangement, sequence reads were collapsed and filtered. For each sample, productive Simpson clonality was calculated as the square root of Simpson's diversity index over productive rearrangements. Drawn from immuneACCESS, this table holds only the in-frame rearrangements with V and J called that TCRdb kept. Clones are partly lost; checked studies trace under half to an unresolved V gene and leave the rest unexplained. V and J calls and clone size come straight from that table; D and trimming were deduced from the DNA. This sample is represented by around 210,000 clones; over 60% of them were singletons. The top ten clones comprise 4.5% to 7% of the sample.

On this clone itself: Which antigen it targets is not known. No much larger clonotype is one base removed from it; base qualities were not supplied.

From its cysteine to its phenylalanine, the CDR3 spans 12 amino acids. CDR3 DNA is the only sequence kept; it has 36 bases, read in frame from the first base. CDR1 and CDR2 are read off the germline V gene as SQVTM and ANQGSEA. The TCR comes from a woman aged 65 to 85 with acute or convalescent COVID-19. The rearranged segments are TRBV29-1 and TRBJ1-2; the D gene assignment is ambiguous. Input material: peripheral blood. The nucleotide sequence is TGCACCGCCCTGGGAGGACTTTATGGCTACACCTTC. Its amino acids are CTALGGLYGYTF.